The table lists the clone carrying this TCR beta chain with many counts. Its antigen is undetermined. These data belong to a study of response to subunit inactivated influenza vaccine. TCRdb re-analysed the RT-PCR reads in MiXCR, keeping a single row per CDR3 protein. This table holds about 700,000 distinct CDR3 sequences, about 15% found once. Looked up from germline, CDR1 is SGHRS and CDR2 is YFSETQ. The V end was cut by 2 bases, the J end by 4 bases, with 18 bases between. The CDR3 has 16 residues. Overall study findings and caveats: Researchers suggested that each seasonal influenza vaccination recruits few new T cells.

The chain employs TRBV5-1 and TRBJ1-1, with D perhaps TRBD1 (5 bases). The sample was PBMCs from blood, taken about 12 days after vaccination. This TCR was sampled from a man in his fifties or sixties who received an inactivated influenza vaccine. The CDR3 sequence: CASSLWGEGRSTEAFF. The DNA for the CDR3 is TGCGCCAGCAGCTTATGGGGCGAGGGTAGGAGCACTGAAGCTTTCTTT.